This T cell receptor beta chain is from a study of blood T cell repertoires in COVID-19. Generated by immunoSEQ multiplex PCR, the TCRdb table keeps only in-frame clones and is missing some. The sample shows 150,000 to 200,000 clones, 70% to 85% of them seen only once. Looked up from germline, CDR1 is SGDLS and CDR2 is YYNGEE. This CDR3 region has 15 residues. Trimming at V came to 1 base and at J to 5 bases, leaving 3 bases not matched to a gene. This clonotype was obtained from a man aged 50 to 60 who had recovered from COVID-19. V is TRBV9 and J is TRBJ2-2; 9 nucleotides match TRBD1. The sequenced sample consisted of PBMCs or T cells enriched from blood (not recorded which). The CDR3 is CASSVKGQGTGELFF. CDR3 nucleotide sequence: TGTGCCAGCAGCGTAAAGGGACAGGGAACCGGGGAGCTGTTTTTT.